This is a list of T cell receptor beta chains from one sample in a study of metastatic and nonmetastatic thyroid tumors. TCRdb called clones again from the PCR reads with MiXCR. The sample contains 30,000 to 40,000 clones, roughly 19% of which appear only once. The sequenced sample consisted of blood. The receptors were gathered from a male donor with papillary thyroid cancer or a benign thyroid nodule (not recorded which). Some clones in this sample may be carry-over from other donors' samples. Each CDR3 is given with its conserved first and last residue. The D gene is left open where the match is weak. Not every row has a clone size; where given, it reads once, few, many or a size class.

clone_size	d_call	v_call	j_call	cdr3_length	cdr3_aa	cdr3_nt
.	.	TRBV7-2	TRBJ1-2	13	CASSAGVRVGYTF	TGTGCCAGCAGCGCAGGGGTAAGGGTAGGCTACACCTTC
.	TRBD1	TRBV4-3	TRBJ2-1	15	CASILNRDRYNEQFF	TGCGCCAGCATCCTGAACCGGGACAGGTACAACGAGCAGTTCTTC
.	TRBD1	TRBV19	TRBJ2-1	18	CASSTSWTGGEAYNEQFF	TGTGCCAGTAGTACCTCATGGACAGGGGGCGAAGCCTACAATGAGCAGTTCTTC
.	.	TRBV6-2/TRBV6-3	TRBJ2-7	17	CASSYTPRDVVRYEQYF	TGTGCCAGCAGTTACACACCACGGGATGTAGTTAGATACGAGCAGTACTTC
many	.	TRBV30	TRBJ1-4	17	CAWSPGFVVSTNEKLFF	TGTGCCTGGAGTCCGGGATTTGTCGTATCAACTAATGAAAAACTGTTTTTT
.	TRBD2	TRBV11-2	TRBJ2-1	15	CASILDGGGSYDQFF	TGTGCCAGCATTCTTGATGGCGGGGGATCATATGATCAGTTCTTC
.	.	TRBV5-1	TRBJ2-5	15	CASSLGVYAKETQYF	TGCGCCAGCAGCTTGGGGGTGTATGCTAAAGAGACCCAGTACTTC
.	TRBD1	TRBV6-2/TRBV6-3	TRBJ1-5	15	CASSYPGQGFQPQHF	TGTGCCAGCAGTTACCCGGGACAGGGGTTTCAGCCCCAGCATTTT
few	.	TRBV6-1	TRBJ1-1	15	CASRYTGCLGTEAFF	TGCGCCAGCAGATATACAGGGTGCTTAGGCACTGAAGCTTTCTTT
many	TRBD1	TRBV20-1	TRBJ2-2	15	CSAVDTGGPTGELFF	TGCAGTGCTGTAGACACAGGGGGCCCGACCGGGGAGCTGTTTTTT
.	TRBD1	TRBV19	TRBJ2-3	15	CASTLDRGRTDTQYF	TGTGCCAGTACCCTCGACAGGGGGCGTACAGATACGCAGTATTTT
.	TRBD1	TRBV28	TRBJ2-7	21	CASSSLRGGGQGATSSYEQYF	TGTGCCAGCAGTTCTTTAAGGGGTGGGGGACAGGGGGCGACCAGCTCCTACGAGCAGTACTTC
.	.	TRBV2	TRBJ1-2	12	CASSQREYGYTF	TGTGCCAGCAGTCAAAGGGAGTATGGCTACACCTTC
.	.	TRBV6-1	TRBJ2-7	13	CASSLAETYEQYF	TGTGCCAGCAGCTTGGCAGAAACCTACGAGCAGTACTTC
few	TRBD1	TRBV6-1	TRBJ2-3	15	CASSIRQGPKVTQYF	TGTGCCAGCAGTATCCGACAGGGGCCTAAAGTTACGCAGTATTTT
many	.	TRBV11-1	TRBJ2-3	16	CASSSGLSVSTDTQYF	TGTGCCAGCAGCAGCGGACTCTCGGTTAGCACAGATACGCAGTATTTT
many	TRBD2	TRBV3-1	TRBJ2-7	13	CASRGGGPPEQYF	TGTGCCAGCAGGGGGGGAGGGCCGCCCGAGCAGTACTTC
medium-sized	.	TRBV27	TRBJ2-7	14	CASSLLWGNHEQYF	TGTGCCAGCAGTTTATTATGGGGGAACCACGAGCAGTACTTC
medium-sized	.	TRBV6-1	TRBJ2-7	11	CASSELDEQYF	TGTGCCAGCAGTGAGCTTGATGAGCAGTACTTC
many	TRBD1	TRBV12-3/TRBV12-4	TRBJ1-1	16	CASSYTGARRNTEAFF	TGTGCCAGCAGTTATACAGGGGCCCGACGGAACACTGAAGCTTTCTTT
many	TRBD2	TRBV5-1	TRBJ2-7	14	CASSSLAGDYEQYF	TGCGCCAGCAGCTCCTTAGCGGGAGACTACGAGCAGTACTTC
many	.	TRBV4-1	TRBJ1-5	16	CASSYLPPDSNQPQHF	TGCGCCAGCAGTTACCTCCCTCCTGATAGCAATCAGCCCCAGCATTTT
medium-sized	TRBD1	TRBV28	TRBJ1-2	13	CASSLQGAEGYTF	TGTGCCAGCAGTCTACAGGGGGCGGAGGGCTACACCTTC
many	.	TRBV19	TRBJ1-5	13	CASSIDRPTPQHF	TGTGCCAGTAGTATAGACAGGCCAACGCCCCAGCATTTT
many	TRBD2	TRBV27	TRBJ2-7	15	CASSPGLAGGYEQYF	TGTGCCAGCAGTCCCGGACTAGCGGGGGGCTACGAGCAGTACTTC
many	.	TRBV20-1	TRBJ2-4	16	CSARPRGWLAKNIQYF	TGCAGTGCTAGACCCCGGGGTTGGCTAGCCAAAAACATTCAGTACTTC
.	TRBD2	TRBV5-1	TRBJ2-1	15	CASSLGLAGVNEQFF	TGCGCCAGCAGCTTGGGACTAGCGGGAGTTAACGAGCAGTTCTTC
few	TRBD2	TRBV28	TRBJ2-7	15	CASGTAGGRAAEQYF	TGTGCCAGCGGCACAGCTGGGGGGAGGGCAGCCGAGCAGTACTTC
many	.	TRBV19	TRBJ2-5	13	CASSIASRETQYF	TGTGCCAGTAGTATCGCGTCTCGGGAGACCCAGTACTTC
medium-sized	.	TRBV12-3/TRBV12-4	TRBJ2-7	11	CASSFRYEQYF	TGTGCCAGCAGTTTCCGGTACGAGCAGTACTTC
many	.	TRBV28	TRBJ2-1	14	CASRPGEPYNEQFF	TGTGCCAGTCGCCCGGGGGAACCCTACAATGAGCAGTTCTTC
.	.	TRBV5-1	TRBJ1-4	15	CASSWDGAPREKLFF	TGCGCCAGCAGCTGGGACGGGGCCCCCCGGGAAAAACTGTTTTTT
few	TRBD2	TRBV24-1	TRBJ2-7	15	CATSDRTSGRNEQYF	TGTGCCACCAGTGATAGGACTAGCGGGAGGAACGAGCAGTACTTC